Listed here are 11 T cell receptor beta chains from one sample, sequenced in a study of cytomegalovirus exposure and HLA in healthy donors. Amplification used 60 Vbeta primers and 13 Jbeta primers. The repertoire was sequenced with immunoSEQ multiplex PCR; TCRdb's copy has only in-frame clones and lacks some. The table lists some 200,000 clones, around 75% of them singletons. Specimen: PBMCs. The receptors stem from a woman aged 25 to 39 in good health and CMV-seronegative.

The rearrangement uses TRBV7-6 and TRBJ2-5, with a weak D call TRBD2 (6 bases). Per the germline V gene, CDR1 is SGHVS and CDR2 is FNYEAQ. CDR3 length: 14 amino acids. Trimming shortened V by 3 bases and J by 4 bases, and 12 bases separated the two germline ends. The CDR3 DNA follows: TGTGCCAGCAGCTTTCTTGGGGGGTCAGAGACCCAGTACTTC. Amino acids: CASSFLGGSETQYF.

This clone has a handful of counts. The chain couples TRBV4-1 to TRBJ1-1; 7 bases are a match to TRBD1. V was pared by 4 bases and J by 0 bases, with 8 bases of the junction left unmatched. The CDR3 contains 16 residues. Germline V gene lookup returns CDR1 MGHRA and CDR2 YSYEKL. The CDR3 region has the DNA TGCGCCAGCAGCCCACAGGGGTCCGGGATGAACACTGAAGCTTTCTTT. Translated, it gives CASSPQGSGMNTEAFF.

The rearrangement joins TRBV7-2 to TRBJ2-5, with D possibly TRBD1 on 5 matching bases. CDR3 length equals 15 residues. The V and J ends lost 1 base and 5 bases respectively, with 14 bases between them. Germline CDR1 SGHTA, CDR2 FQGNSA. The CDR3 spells CASSLVGVVFETQYF. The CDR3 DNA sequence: TGTGCCAGCAGCTTAGTAGGGGTAGTCTTCGAGACCCAGTACTTC.

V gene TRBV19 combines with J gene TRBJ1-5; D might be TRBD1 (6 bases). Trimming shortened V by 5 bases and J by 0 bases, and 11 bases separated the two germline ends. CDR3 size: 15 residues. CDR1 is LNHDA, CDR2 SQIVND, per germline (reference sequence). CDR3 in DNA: TGTGCCAGTAGTCCTCGGACAGATAGCAATCAGCCCCAGCATTTT. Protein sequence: CASSPRTDSNQPQHF.

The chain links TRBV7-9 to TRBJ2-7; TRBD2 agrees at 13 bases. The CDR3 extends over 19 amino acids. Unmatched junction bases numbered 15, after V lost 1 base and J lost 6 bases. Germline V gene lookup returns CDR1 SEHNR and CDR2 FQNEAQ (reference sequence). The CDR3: CASSLGKLAGGPINSEQYF. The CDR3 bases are TGTGCCAGCAGCTTAGGGAAACTAGCGGGGGGGCCTATAAACTCCGAGCAGTACTTC.

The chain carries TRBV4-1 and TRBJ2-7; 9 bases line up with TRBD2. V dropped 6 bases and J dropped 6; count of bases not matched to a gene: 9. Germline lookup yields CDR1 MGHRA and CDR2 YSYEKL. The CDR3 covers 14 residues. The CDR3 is CASRDIGLAREQYF. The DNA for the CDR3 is TGCGCCAGCAGGGATATAGGACTAGCGCGCGAGCAGTACTTC.

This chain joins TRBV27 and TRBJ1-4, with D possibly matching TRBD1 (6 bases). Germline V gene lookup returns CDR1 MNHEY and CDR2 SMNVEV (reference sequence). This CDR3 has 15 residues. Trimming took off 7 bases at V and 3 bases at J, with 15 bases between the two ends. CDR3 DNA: TGTGCCAGCACCTCCCTGGGGGCTGCTAATGAAAAACTGTTTTTT. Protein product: CASTSLGAANEKLFF.

The CDR3 sequence is CASKQASGGPGELFF. The CDR3 nucleotides are TGTGCCAGCAAGCAAGCCAGCGGGGGGCCCGGGGAGCTGTTTTTT. The V call is TRBV7-3, the J call TRBJ2-2; 9 bases align to TRBD2. Germline CDR1 and CDR2: SGHTA and FQGTGA. This CDR3 contains 15 residues. Germline trimming cut 7 bases from V and 6 bases from J; bases unmatched to any gene: 9. The complete variable domain, with remaining parts taken from reference TRBV7-3 and TRBJ2-2, reads GAGVSQTPSNKVTEKGKYVELRCDPISGHTALYWYRQSLGQGPEFLIYFQGTGAADDSGLPNDRFFAVRPEGSVSTLKIQRTERGDSAVYLCASKQASGGPGELFFGEGSRLTVL.

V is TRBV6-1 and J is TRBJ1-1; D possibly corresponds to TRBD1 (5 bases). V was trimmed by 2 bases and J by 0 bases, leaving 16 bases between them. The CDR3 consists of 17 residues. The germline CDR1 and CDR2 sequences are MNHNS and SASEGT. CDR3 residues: CASSEQDTWALNTEAFF. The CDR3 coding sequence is TGTGCCAGCAGTGAACAGGACACTTGGGCCCTGAACACTGAAGCTTTCTTT.

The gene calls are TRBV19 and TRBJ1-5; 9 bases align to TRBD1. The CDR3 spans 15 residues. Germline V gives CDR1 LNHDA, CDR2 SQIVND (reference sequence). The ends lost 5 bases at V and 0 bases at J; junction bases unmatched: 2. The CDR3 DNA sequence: TGTGCCAGTAGTGTGGACAGGGGTAGCAATCAGCCCCAGCATTTT. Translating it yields CASSVDRGSNQPQHF.

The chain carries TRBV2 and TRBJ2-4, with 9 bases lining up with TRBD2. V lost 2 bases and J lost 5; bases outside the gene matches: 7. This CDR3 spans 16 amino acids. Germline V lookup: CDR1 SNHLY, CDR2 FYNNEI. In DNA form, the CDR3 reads TGTGCCAGCAGTGAACCTGCGGGAGGGCCCCAAAACATTCAGTACTTC. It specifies CASSEPAGGPQNIQYF. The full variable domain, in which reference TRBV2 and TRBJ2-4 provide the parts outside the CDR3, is EPEVTQTPSHQVTQMGQEVILRCVPISNHLYFYWYRQILGQKVEFLVSFYNNEISEKSEIFDDQFSVERPDGSNFTLKIRSTKLEDSAMYFCASSEPAGGPQNIQYFGAGTRLSVL.